These T cell receptor beta chains were read from a single sample in a study of blood T cell repertoires in COVID-19. The data were produced by immunoSEQ multiplex PCR, yet TCRdb's version contains in-frame clones alone and is incomplete. The sample yields about 400,000 clones, 85% to 90% seen once. Sample: peripheral blood. The origin of the receptors is a young woman with acute or convalescent COVID-19. CDR3s include the opening cysteine and the closing phenylalanine or tryptophan. D genes are given only for firm matches. Expanded clones get a size class; other rows say once, few or many, or leave the size out.

TRBJ2-7 TRBV19 . TRBD1 CASSTIPGTGGSYEQYF TGTGCCAGTAGCACCATTCCAGGGACAGGGGGCTCCTACGAGCAGTACTTC
TRBJ2-7 TRBV2 . TRBD1 CASNDRAYEQYF TGTGCCAGCAACGACAGGGCCTACGAGCAGTACTTC
TRBJ1-1 TRBV2 once . CASRLRLMNTEAFF TGTGCCAGCAGGTTGAGGTTGATGAACACTGAAGCTTTCTTT
TRBJ2-5 TRBV28 . . CASSSNQGPETQYF TGTGCCAGCAGTTCAAATCAGGGTCCGGAGACCCAGTACTTC
TRBJ2-7 TRBV5-1 . . CASSLAQAYEQYF TGCGCCAGCAGCTTGGCCCAGGCATACGAGCAGTACTTC
TRBJ2-5 TRBV6-6 . TRBD2 CASSYGGGAPETQYF TGTGCCAGCAGTTACGGCGGGGGGGCCCCAGAGACCCAGTACTTC
TRBJ2-7 TRBV4-1 . TRBD1 CASSQSGQGAAEQYF TGCGCCAGCAGCCAGTCGGGACAGGGGGCGGCCGAGCAGTACTTC
TRBJ2-1 TRBV11-2 . TRBD1 CASSLGTGNEQFF TGTGCCAGCAGCTTGGGGACAGGAAATGAGCAGTTCTTC
TRBJ2-7 TRBV27 . TRBD1 CASSPDRDYEQYF TGTGCCAGCAGTCCGGACAGGGACTACGAGCAGTACTTC
TRBJ2-2 TRBV5-1 few . CASSDFLRGANTGELFF TGCGCCAGCAGCGACTTCCTCAGGGGCGCGAACACCGGGGAGCTGTTTTTT
TRBJ2-7 TRBV5-1 . TRBD2 CASSGTTGPYEQYF TGCGCCAGCAGCGGGACTACAGGTCCCTACGAGCAGTACTTC
TRBJ2-4 TRBV13 . . CASSFLHSHRAKNIQYF TGTGCCAGCAGCTTCTTGCATTCCCACCGGGCCAAAAACATTCAGTACTTC
TRBJ2-3 TRBV6-4 . TRBD1 CASTIQGAGTDTQYF TGTGCCAGCACCATACAGGGGGCAGGCACAGATACGCAGTATTTT
TRBJ1-5 TRBV28 few . CASSFSRLLNQPQHF TGTGCCAGCAGTTTTTCCAGATTGCTCAATCAGCCCCAGCATTTT
TRBJ2-2 TRBV7-3 . . CASTENRDTNTGELFF TGTGCCAGCACCGAAAACCGGGACACAAACACCGGGGAGCTGTTTTTT
TRBJ1-6 TRBV14 few . CASSLPVLPGSPLHF TGTGCCAGCAGCCTGCCGGTCCTCCCTGGTTCACCCCTCCACTTT
TRBJ2-7 TRBV5-1 . . CASSLEAGLNEQYF TGCGCCAGCAGCTTGGAGGCAGGGCTAAACGAGCAGTACTTC
TRBJ1-2 TRBV6-5 . . CASSYSAGQGGYTF TGTGCCAGCAGTTACAGTGCAGGCCAGGGTGGCTACACCTTC
TRBJ2-3 TRBV24-1 . TRBD2 CATIGSGGAGDTQYF TGTGCCACCATTGGCAGCGGGGGGGCCGGAGATACGCAGTATTTT
TRBJ2-5 TRBV6-5 . . CASSYTGLPQETQYF TGTGCCAGCAGTTACACGGGACTCCCACAAGAGACCCAGTACTTC
TRBJ1-2 TRBV2 . TRBD1 CASSVRTGNGYTF TGTGCCAGCAGTGTGAGGACAGGGAATGGCTACACCTTC
TRBJ2-1 TRBV27 . TRBD1 CASSGGTGVYNEQFF TGTGCCAGCAGTGGTGGGACAGGGGTATACAATGAGCAGTTCTTC
TRBJ2-3 TRBV27 . . CASSFSPTDTQYF TGTGCCAGCAGTTTTTCCCCAACAGATACGCAGTATTTT
TRBJ2-3 TRBV12-1 . . CASSPGLAGVGTDTQYF TGTGCCAGCAGCCCCGGACTAGCGGGGGTTGGCACAGATACGCAGTATTTT
TRBJ2-1 TRBV2 . TRBD1 CASSGLRTGSNEQFF TGTGCCAGCAGTGGGCTGCGGACAGGGAGCAATGAGCAGTTCTTC
TRBJ1-2 TRBV9 . TRBD1 CASSPRQGAIDGYTF TGTGCCAGCAGCCCCAGACAGGGGGCAATAGATGGCTACACCTTC
TRBJ1-1 TRBV6-5 . . CASSLEGTEAFF TGTGCCAGCAGCCTTGAGGGCACTGAAGCTTTCTTT
TRBJ1-3 TRBV7-2 . . CASSSTRPTSGNTIYF TGTGCCAGCAGCTCGACAAGGCCTACATCTGGAAACACCATATATTTT
TRBJ1-5 TRBV5-6 . . CASSLGQINQPQHF TGTGCCAGCAGCTTGGGGCAAATCAATCAGCCCCAGCATTTT
TRBJ2-7 TRBV4-1 . . CASSQVLQVVPYEQYF TGCGCCAGCAGCCAAGTTCTACAGGTAGTTCCCTACGAGCAGTACTTC
TRBJ2-5 TRBV27 . . CASSLRDSKTQYF TGTGCCAGCAGTTTGCGGGACAGTAAGACCCAGTACTTC
TRBJ2-2 TRBV19 . . CASSRQINTGELFF TGTGCCAGTAGTCGTCAGATAAACACCGGGGAGCTGTTTTTT
TRBJ1-4 TRBV30 . TRBD1 CAGGQGFEKLFF TGTGCCGGCGGACAGGGGTTCGAAAAACTGTTTTTT
TRBJ1-3 TRBV28 . TRBD1 CASRRQGSGNTIYF TGTGCCAGCAGAAGACAGGGCTCTGGAAACACCATATATTTT
TRBJ2-5 TRBV6-5 . . CASSTRGSGSETQYF TGTGCCAGCAGCACCCGGGGGTCTGGGAGCGAGACCCAGTACTTC